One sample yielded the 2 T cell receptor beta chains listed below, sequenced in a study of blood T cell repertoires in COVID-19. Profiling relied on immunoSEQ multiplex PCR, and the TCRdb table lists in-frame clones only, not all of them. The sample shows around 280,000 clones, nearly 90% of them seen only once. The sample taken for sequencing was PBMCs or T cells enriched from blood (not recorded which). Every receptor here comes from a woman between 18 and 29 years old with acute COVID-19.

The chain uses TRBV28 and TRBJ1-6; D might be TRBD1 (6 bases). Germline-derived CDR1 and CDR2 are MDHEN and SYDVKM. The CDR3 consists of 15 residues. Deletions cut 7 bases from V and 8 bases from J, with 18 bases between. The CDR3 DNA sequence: TGTGCCAGCACCCTGGCTGGGACAATTTATTCACCCCTCCACTTT. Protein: CASTLAGTIYSPLHF.

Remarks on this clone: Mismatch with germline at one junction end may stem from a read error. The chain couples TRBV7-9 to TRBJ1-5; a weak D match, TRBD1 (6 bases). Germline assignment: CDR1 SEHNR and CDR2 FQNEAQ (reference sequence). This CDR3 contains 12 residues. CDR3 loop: CASSLGQAVLYF. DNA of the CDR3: TGTGCCAGCAGCTTAGGACAGGCCGTTTTGTATTTT.